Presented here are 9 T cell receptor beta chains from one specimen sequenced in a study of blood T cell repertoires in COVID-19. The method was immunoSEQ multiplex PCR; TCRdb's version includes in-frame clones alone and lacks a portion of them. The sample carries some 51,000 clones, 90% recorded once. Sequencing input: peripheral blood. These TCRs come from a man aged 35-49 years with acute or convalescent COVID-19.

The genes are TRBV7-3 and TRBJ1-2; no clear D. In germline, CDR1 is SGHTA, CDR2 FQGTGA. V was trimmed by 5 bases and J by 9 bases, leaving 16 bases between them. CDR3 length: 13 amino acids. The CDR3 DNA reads TGTGCCAGCAGCCACAACCCGACATCTAGCTACACCTTC. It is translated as CASSHNPTSSYTF.

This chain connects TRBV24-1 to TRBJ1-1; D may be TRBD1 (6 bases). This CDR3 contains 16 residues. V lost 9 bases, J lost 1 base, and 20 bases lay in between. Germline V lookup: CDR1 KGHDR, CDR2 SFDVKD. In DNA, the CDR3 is TGTGCCACCCCGGGGCTTCAAGGACAGCAGAACACTGAAGCTTTCTTT. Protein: CATPGLQGQQNTEAFF.

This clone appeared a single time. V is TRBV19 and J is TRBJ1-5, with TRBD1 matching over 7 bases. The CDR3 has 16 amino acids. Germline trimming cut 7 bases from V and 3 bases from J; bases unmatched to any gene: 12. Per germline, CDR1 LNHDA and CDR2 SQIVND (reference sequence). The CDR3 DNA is TGTGCCAGTACCTTAGGGACAGCATCTTACAATCAGCCCCAGCATTTT. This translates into CASTLGTASYNQPQHF. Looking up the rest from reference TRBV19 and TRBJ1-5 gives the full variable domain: DGGITQSPKYLFRKEGQNVTLSCEQNLNHDAMYWYRQDPGQGLRLIYYSQIVNDFQKGDIAEGYSVSREKKESFPLTVTSAQKNPTAFYLCASTLGTASYNQPQHFGDGTRLSIL.

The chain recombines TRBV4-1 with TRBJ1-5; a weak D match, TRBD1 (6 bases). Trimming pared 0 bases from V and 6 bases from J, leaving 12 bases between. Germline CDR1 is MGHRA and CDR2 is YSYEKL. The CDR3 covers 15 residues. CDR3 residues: CASSQDSGVGQPQHF. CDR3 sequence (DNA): TGCGCCAGCAGCCAAGACTCAGGGGTCGGTCAGCCCCAGCATTTT.

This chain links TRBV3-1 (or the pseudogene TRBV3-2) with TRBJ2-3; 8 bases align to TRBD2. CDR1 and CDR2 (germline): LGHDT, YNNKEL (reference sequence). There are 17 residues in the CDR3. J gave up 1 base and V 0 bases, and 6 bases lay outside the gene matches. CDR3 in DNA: TGTGCCAGCAGCCAAGACGAATTAGCGGGACGCACAGATACGCAGTATTTT. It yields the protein CASSQDELAGRTDTQYF.

The CDR3 sequence is CASSEYRTATNEKLFF. CDR3 coding DNA: TGCGCCAGCAGCGAATACAGGACAGCAACTAATGAAAAACTGTTTTTT. The chain joins TRBV5-1 to TRBJ1-4, with D tentatively TRBD1 (6 bases). The V gene lost 4 bases and the J gene lost 0 bases, with 13 bases spanning the gap. CDR1 and CDR2 (germline): SGHRS, YFSETQ. The CDR3 contains 16 residues.

The CDR3 nucleotides are TGTGCCAGCGGGACAGGCTCTATTAATGAAAAACTGTTTTTT. The encoded protein is CASGTGSINEKLFF. The chain joins TRBV9 to TRBJ1-4; 8 positions match TRBD1. The CDR3 consists of 14 residues. Germline V gene sequence: CDR1 SGDLS, CDR2 YYNGEE. With 7 bases clipped from V and 4 bases from J, the junction kept 6 bases outside the gene matches.

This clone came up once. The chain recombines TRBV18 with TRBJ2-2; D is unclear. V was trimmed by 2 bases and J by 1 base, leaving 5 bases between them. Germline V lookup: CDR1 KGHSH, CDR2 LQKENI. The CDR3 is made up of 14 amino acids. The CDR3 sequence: CASSPEQNTGELFF. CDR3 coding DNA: TGTGCCAGCTCACCAGAACAGAACACCGGGGAGCTGTTTTTT.

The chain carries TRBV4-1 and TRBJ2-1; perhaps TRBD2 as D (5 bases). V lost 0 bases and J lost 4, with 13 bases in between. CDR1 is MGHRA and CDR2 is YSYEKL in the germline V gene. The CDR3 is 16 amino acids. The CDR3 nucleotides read TGCGCCAGCAGCCAAGAGGAGTTTTCGGGATACAATGAGCAGTTCTTC. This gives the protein CASSQEEFSGYNEQFF.